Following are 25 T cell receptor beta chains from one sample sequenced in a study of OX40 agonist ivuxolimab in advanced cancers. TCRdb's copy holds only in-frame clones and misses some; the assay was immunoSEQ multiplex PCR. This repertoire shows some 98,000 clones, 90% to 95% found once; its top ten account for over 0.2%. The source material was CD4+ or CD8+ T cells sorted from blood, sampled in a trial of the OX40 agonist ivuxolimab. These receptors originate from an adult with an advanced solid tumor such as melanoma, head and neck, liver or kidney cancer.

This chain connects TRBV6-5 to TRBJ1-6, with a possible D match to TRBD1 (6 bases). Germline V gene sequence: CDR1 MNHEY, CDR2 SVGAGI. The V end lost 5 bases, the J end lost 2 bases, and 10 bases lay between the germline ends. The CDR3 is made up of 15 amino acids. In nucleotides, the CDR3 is TGTGCCAGCAGTAGGACAGAGCCCTATAATTCACCCCTCCACTTT. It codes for CASSRTEPYNSPLHF.

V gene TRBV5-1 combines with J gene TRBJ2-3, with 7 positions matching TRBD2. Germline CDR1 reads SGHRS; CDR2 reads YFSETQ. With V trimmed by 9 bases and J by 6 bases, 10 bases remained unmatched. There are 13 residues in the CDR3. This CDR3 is CATRAGLEDTQYF. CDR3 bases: TGCGCCACCCGAGCGGGGCTAGAGGATACGCAGTATTTT. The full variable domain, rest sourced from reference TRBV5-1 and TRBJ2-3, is KAGVTQTPRYLIKTRGQQVTLSCSPISGHRSVSWYQQTPGQGLQFLFEYFSETQRNKGNFPGRFSGRQFSNSRSEMNVSTLELGDSALYLCATRAGLEDTQYFGPGTRLTVL.

The CDR3 region has the DNA TGCGCCAGCAGCCAAGATATTTGGACAACGTCTGGAAACACCATATATTTT. It specifies CASSQDIWTTSGNTIYF. This chain links TRBV4-3 with TRBJ1-3, with D possibly being TRBD1 (5 bases). Trimming shortened V by 0 bases and J by 1 base, and 13 bases separated the two germline ends. The CDR3 covers 17 residues. CDR1 is LGHNA, CDR2 YSLEER, per germline.

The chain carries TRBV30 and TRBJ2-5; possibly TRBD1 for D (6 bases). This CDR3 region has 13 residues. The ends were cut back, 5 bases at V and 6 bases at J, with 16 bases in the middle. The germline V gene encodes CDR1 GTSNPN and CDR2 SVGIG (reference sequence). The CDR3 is CAWGKGGSQTQYF. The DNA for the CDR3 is TGTGCCTGGGGAAAAGGGGGTTCGCAGACCCAGTACTTC.

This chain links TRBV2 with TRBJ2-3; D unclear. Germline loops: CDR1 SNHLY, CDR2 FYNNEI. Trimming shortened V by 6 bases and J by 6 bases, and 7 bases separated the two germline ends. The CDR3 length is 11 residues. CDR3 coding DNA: TGTGCCAGCAGCCCCTGGGATACGCAGTATTTT. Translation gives CASSPWDTQYF.

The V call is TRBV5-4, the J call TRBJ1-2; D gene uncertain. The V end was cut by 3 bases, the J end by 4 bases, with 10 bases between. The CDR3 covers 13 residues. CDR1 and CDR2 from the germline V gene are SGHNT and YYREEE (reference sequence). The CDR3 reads CASSSDGTYGYTF. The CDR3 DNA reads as TGTGCCAGCAGCTCGGACGGAACCTATGGCTACACCTTC.

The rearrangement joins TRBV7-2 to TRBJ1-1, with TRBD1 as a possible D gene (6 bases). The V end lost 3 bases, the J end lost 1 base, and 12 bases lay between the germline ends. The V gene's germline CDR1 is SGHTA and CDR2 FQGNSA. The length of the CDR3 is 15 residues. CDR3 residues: CASSLMSQGNTEAFF. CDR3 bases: TGTGCCAGCAGCTTGATGTCACAGGGGAACACTGAAGCTTTCTTT.

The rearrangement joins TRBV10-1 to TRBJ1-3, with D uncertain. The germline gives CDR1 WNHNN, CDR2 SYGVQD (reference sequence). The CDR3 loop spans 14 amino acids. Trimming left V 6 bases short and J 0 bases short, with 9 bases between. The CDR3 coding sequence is TGCGCCAGCAGGGAACGGAACTCTGGAAACACCATATATTTT. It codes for CASRERNSGNTIYF.

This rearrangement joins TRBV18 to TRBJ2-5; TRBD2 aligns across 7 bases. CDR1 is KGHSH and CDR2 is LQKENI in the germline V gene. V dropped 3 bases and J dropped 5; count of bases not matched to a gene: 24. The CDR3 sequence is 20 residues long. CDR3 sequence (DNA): TGTGCCAGCTCACCCACCCAAGTCCGAAGTTGGGAGGGGAGGAGGGAGACCCAGTACTTC. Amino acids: CASSPTQVRSWEGRRETQYF. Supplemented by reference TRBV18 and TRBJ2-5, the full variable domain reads NAGVMQNPRHLVRRRGQEARLRCSPMKGHSHVYWYRQLPEEGLKFMVYLQKENIIDESGMPKERFSAEFPKEGPSILRIQQVVRGDSAAYFCASSPTQVRSWEGRRETQYFGPGTRLLVL.

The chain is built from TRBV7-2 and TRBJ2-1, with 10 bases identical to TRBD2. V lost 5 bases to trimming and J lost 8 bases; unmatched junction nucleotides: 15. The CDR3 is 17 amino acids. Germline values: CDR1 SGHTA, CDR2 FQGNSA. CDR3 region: CASSQEASGSGWYEQFF. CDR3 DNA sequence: TGTGCCAGCAGCCAAGAAGCTAGCGGGAGTGGTTGGTATGAGCAGTTCTTC.

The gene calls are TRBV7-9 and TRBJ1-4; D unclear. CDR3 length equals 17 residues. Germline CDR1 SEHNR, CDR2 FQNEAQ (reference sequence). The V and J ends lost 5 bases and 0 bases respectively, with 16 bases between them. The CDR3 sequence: CASSISPGAATNEKLFF. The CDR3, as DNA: TGTGCCAGCAGCATCTCTCCCGGAGCAGCAACTAATGAAAAACTGTTTTTT.

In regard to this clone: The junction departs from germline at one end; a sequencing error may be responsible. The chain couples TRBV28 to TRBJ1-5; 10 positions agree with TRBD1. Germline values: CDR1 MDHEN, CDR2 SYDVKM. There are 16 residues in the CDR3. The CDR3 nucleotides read TGTGCCAGCAGTTTCGGGACAGGGGCGACCAATCAGTCCCAGCATTTT. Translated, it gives CASSFGTGATNQSQHF.

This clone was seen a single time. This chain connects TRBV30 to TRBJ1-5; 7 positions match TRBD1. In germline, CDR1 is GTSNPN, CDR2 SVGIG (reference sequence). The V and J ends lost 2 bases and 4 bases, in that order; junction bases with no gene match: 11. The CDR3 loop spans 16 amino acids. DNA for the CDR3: TGTGCCTGGAGTCTCAAAGTTGGGACAGCAAATCAGCCCCAGCATTTT. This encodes CAWSLKVGTANQPQHF.

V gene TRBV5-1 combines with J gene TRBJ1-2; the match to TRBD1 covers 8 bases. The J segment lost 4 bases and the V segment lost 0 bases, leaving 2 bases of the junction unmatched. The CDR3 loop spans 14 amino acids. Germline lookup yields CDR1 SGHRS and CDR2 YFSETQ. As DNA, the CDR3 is TGCGCCAGCAGCTTGGAGACAGGGGCCTATGGCTACACCTTC. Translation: CASSLETGAYGYTF.

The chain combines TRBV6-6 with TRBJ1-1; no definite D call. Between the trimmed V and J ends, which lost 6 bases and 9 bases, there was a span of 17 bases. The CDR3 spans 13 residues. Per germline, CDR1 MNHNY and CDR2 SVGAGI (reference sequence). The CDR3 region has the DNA TGTGCCAGCAGACCGACAATTCTAAGTAAAGCTTTCTTT. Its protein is CASRPTILSKAFF.

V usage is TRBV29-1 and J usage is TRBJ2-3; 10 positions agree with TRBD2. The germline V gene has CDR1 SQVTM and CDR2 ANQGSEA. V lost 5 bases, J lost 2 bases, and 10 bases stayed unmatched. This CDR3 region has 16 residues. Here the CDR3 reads CSVSGRADLYTDTQYF. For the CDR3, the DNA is TGCAGCGTTAGCGGGAGGGCGGATTTATACACAGATACGCAGTATTTT.

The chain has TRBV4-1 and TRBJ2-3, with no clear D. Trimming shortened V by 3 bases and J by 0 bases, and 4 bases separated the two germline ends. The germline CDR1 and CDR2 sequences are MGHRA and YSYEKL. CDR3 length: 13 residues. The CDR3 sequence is CASSQPSTDTQYF. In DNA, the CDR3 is TGCGCCAGCAGCCAGCCGAGCACAGATACGCAGTATTTT.

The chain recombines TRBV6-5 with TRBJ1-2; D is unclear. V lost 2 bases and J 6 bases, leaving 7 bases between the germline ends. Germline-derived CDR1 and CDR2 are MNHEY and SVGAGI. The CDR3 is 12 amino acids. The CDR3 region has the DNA TGTGCCAGCAGTTACGGGCAGGATGGCTACACCTTC. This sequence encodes CASSYGQDGYTF.

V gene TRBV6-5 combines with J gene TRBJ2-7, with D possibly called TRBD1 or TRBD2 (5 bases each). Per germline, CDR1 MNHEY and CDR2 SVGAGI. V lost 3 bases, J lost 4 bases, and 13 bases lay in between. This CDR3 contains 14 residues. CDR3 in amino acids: CASSYQGRGYEQYF. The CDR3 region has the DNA TGTGCCAGCAGTTATCAGGGTAGAGGGTACGAGCAGTACTTC.

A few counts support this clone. The CDR3 DNA reads TGCGCCAGCATGACTAGCGGGGCGGACACAGATACGCAGTATTTT. It yields the protein CASMTSGADTDTQYF. The chain couples TRBV5-1 to TRBJ2-3; 11 bases match TRBD2. Germline V gives CDR1 SGHRS, CDR2 YFSETQ. The CDR3 is 15 residues long. V was clipped by 6 bases and J by 2 bases; unmatched bases: 5. Together with reference TRBV5-1 and TRBJ2-3, the CDR3 gives the full variable domain: KAGVTQTPRYLIKTRGQQVTLSCSPISGHRSVSWYQQTPGQGLQFLFEYFSETQRNKGNFPGRFSGRQFSNSRSEMNVSTLELGDSALYLCASMTSGADTDTQYFGPGTRLTVL.

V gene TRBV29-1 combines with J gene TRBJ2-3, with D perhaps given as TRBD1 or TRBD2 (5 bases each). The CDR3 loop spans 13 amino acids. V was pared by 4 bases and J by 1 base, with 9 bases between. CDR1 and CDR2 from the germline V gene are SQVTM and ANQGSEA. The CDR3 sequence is CSVVVGGTDTQYF. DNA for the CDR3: TGCAGCGTTGTGGTGGGGGGCACAGATACGCAGTATTTT.

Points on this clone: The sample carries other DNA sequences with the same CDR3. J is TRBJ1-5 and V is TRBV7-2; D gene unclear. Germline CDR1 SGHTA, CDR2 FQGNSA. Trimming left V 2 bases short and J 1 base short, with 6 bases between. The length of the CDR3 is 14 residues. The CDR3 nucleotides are TGTGCCAGCAGCTTACTGGGGAGCAATCAGCCCCAGCATTTT. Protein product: CASSLLGSNQPQHF.

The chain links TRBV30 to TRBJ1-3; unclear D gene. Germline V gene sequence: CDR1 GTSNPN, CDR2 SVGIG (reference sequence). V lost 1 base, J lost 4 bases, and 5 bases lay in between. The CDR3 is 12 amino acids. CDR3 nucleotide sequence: TGTGCCTGGAGTGAGGAGGGAAACACCATATATTTT. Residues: CAWSEEGNTIYF.

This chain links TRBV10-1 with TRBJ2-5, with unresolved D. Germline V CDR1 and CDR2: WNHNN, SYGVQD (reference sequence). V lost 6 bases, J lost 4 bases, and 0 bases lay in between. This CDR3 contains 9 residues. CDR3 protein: CASRETQYF. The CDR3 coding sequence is TGCGCCAGCAGAGAGACCCAGTACTTC.

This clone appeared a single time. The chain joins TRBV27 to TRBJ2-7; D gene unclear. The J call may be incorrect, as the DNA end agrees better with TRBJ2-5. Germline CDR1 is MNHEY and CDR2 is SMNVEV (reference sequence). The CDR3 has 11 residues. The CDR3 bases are TGTGCCAGCAGTCCCCAAGAGACCCAGTACTTC. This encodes CASSPQETQYF.